This is a list of T cell receptor beta chains from one sample in a study of response to subunit inactivated influenza vaccine. TCRdb recomputed calls from the RT-PCR reads with MiXCR, one row per CDR3 protein. In the table there are hundreds of thousands of distinct CDR3 sequences, approximately 15% of which are singletons. The material sequenced was PBMCs from blood, taken 14 to 15 days before vaccination. The receptors were sampled from a man aged 50 to 59 who received an inactivated influenza vaccine. The CDR3 runs from the conserved cysteine through the conserved F or W. Each record gives: V gene, clone size, D gene, J gene, CDR3 DNA, CDR3 protein. A D gene is named only where the DNA matches it firmly. Clone sizes are given selectively: once, few, many, or a class where the clone is expanded.

TRBV7-2	once	NA	TRBJ1-5	TGTGCCAGCAGTCTATCTGGGGGGCCCCAGCATTTT	CASSLSGGPQHF
TRBV4-1	NA	NA	TRBJ1-4	TGCGCCAGCAGCCAAGATCATCCCGGATTTAATGAAAAACTGTTTTTT	CASSQDHPGFNEKLFF
TRBV12-3/TRBV12-4	NA	NA	TRBJ1-2	TGTGCCAGCAGTTTCGGCTACTATGGCTACACCTTC	CASSFGYYGYTF
TRBV12-3/TRBV12-4	NA	NA	TRBJ1-5	TGTGCCAGCAGTTTCCGTCTTTCGGGGGTTGGCAATCAGCCCCAGCATTTT	CASSFRLSGVGNQPQHF
TRBV12-3/TRBV12-4	NA	NA	TRBJ2-7	TGTGCCAGCAGTCCGGAGGGTCAGGGGAGGTACGAGCAGTACTTC	CASSPEGQGRYEQYF
TRBV6-2/TRBV6-3	few	NA	TRBJ2-7	TGTGCCAGCAGTTATTCTCCGGGGACCGTCTCCTACGAGCAGTACTTC	CASSYSPGTVSYEQYF
TRBV10-3	few	TRBD2	TRBJ2-1	TGTGCCACGCGGACTAGCGGGGGTCTCAATGAGCAGTTCTTC	CATRTSGGLNEQFF
TRBV30	few	NA	TRBJ2-7	TGTGCCTGGAAAATCCCTCTTACCTACGAGCAGTACTTC	CAWKIPLTYEQYF
TRBV5-1	few	TRBD2	TRBJ2-1	TGCGCCAGCAGCTTGGGTAGCGGGGGGAGTAATGAGCAGTTCTTC	CASSLGSGGSNEQFF
TRBV5-6	few	NA	TRBJ2-3	TGTGCCAGCAGTGAGGACCCTGGTCGTGATACGCAGTATTTT	CASSEDPGRDTQYF
TRBV5-5	few	NA	TRBJ1-1	TGTGCCAGCAGCTTGGTGGAGACTGAAGCTTTCTTT	CASSLVETEAFF
TRBV7-9	few	TRBD1	TRBJ2-5	TGTGCCAGCAGCTTAGCACAGGGGACGTACCAAGAGACCCAGTACTTC	CASSLAQGTYQETQYF
TRBV6-2/TRBV6-3	NA	NA	TRBJ2-1	TGTGCCAGCACCCTCGGCGGGGTGACCTACAATGAGCAGTTCTTC	CASTLGGVTYNEQFF
TRBV12-3/TRBV12-4	few	TRBD2	TRBJ2-1	TGTGCCAGCAGTCTGCCGACTAGCGGGAGGGCCGGTGAGCAGTTCTTC	CASSLPTSGRAGEQFF
TRBV7-6	NA	NA	TRBJ2-3	TGTGCCAGCACCCTTCAAGGGGACACAGATACGCAGTATTTT	CASTLQGDTDTQYF